These 27 T cell receptor beta chains were all obtained from the same sample, sequenced in a study of blood T cell repertoires in COVID-19. TCRdb keeps only in-frame clones here, not all; method: immunoSEQ multiplex PCR. The data hold some 370,000 clones, with 80% to 90% observed a single time. Sequenced input: peripheral blood. All receptors derive from a man aged 40-49 years with acute or convalescent COVID-19.

V gene TRBV30 combines with J gene TRBJ1-5; 7 nucleotides agree with TRBD1. The CDR3 is made up of 13 amino acids. V trimming: 2 bases; J trimming: 6 bases; junction bases outside the gene matches: 4. Germline V lookup: CDR1 GTSNPN, CDR2 SVGIG (reference sequence). The CDR3 DNA reads TGTGCCTGGAGTATGACAGGGAGTCAGCCCCAGCATTTT. This sequence encodes CAWSMTGSQPQHF.

This chain links TRBV6-6 with TRBJ1-2, with 8 bases that match TRBD1. The CDR3 covers 13 residues. Germline CDR1 MNHNY, CDR2 SVGAGI (reference sequence). With 6 bases clipped from V and 8 bases from J, the junction kept 8 bases outside the gene matches. Here the CDR3 DNA reads TGTGCCAGCAGCCAGACAGGGGAAGACGGCTACACCTTC. Residues: CASSQTGEDGYTF.

The chain combines TRBV7-8 with TRBJ2-1; 14 positions match TRBD2. Trimming cost V 5 bases and J 10 bases; bases outside gene matches: 7. This CDR3 spans 15 amino acids. The V gene's germline CDR1 is SGHVS and CDR2 FQNEAQ. The CDR3 here is CASSIRLAGGREQFF. The CDR3 region has the DNA TGTGCCAGCAGCATCCGACTAGCGGGGGGGCGAGAGCAGTTCTTC.

The chain carries TRBV10-2 and TRBJ1-4; maybe TRBD1 (5 bases). The CDR3 totals 18 residues. Trimming shortened V by 8 bases and J by 3 bases, and 25 bases separated the two germline ends. Germline CDR1 is WSHSY and CDR2 is SAAADI. CDR3 protein: CASGGDLDGIPPNEKLFF. For the CDR3, the DNA is TGCGCCAGCGGAGGGGATTTAGACGGAATACCTCCTAATGAAAAACTGTTTTTT.

The chain is built from TRBV3-1 (or the pseudogene TRBV3-2) and TRBJ2-3; 7 nucleotides line up with TRBD2. Germline CDR1 and CDR2: LGHDT and YNNKEL (reference sequence). After removal of 4 bases from V and 1 base from J, the junction contained 8 bases not matched to a gene. There are 16 residues in the CDR3. This CDR3 is CASSPVRAGGTDTQYF. CDR3 nucleotides: TGTGCCAGCAGCCCGGTACGGGCGGGGGGCACAGATACGCAGTATTTT.

V and J are TRBV29-1 and TRBJ1-4, with 11 bases lining up with TRBD1. Losses at the gene ends were 6 bases for V and 7 bases for J; bases not matched to a gene: 10. CDR1 and CDR2 from the germline V gene are SQVTM and ANQGSEA. CDR3 length equals 15 residues. CDR3 protein: CSVSGTGGRSEKLFF. CDR3 in DNA: TGCAGCGTATCCGGGACAGGGGGGAGAAGTGAAAAACTGTTTTTT.

The chain employs TRBV15 and TRBJ1-1; 8 nucleotides match TRBD1. V lost 3 bases and J lost 0; bases outside the gene matches: 9. Germline V gene data show CDR1 as LNHNV and CDR2 as YYDKDF (reference sequence). The CDR3 sequence is 17 residues long. CDR3 sequence: CATSRARTGILNTEAFF. CDR3 sequence (DNA): TGTGCCACCAGCAGGGCCCGGACAGGGATCCTGAACACTGAAGCTTTCTTT.

A single count supports this clone. The rearrangement uses TRBV18 and TRBJ2-1; D is possibly TRBD1 (5 bases). V was cut by 4 bases and J by 7 bases, with 17 bases left in between. CDR3 length: 15 amino acids. CDR1 and CDR2 from the germline V gene are KGHSH and LQKENI. CDR3: CASSLAQGRDNEQFF. The DNA of the CDR3 is TGTGCCAGCTCACTGGCTCAAGGCAGGGATAATGAGCAGTTCTTC.

The chain's CDR3 is CASSLSPSGGYEQYF. The CDR3 nucleotides read TGTGCCAGCAGCTTGTCCCCTAGCGGGGGATACGAGCAGTACTTC. This chain uses TRBV5-4 with TRBJ2-7; 10 bases are shared with TRBD2. Germline loops: CDR1 SGHNT, CDR2 YYREEE (reference sequence). CDR3 length: 15 residues. V was clipped by 1 base and J by 4 bases; unmatched bases: 5.

The chain joins TRBV28 to TRBJ2-7, with 7 bases fitting TRBD2. CDR3 length equals 13 residues. J lost 6 bases, V lost 5 bases, and 7 bases had no gene match. Germline CDR1 MDHEN, CDR2 SYDVKM. This CDR3 reads CASSPPGRVEQYF. The CDR3 coding sequence is TGTGCCAGCAGTCCCCCAGGGAGGGTCGAGCAGTACTTC.

This clone appeared a few times. This rearrangement joins TRBV7-2 to TRBJ2-7; weak D call: TRBD2 (6 bases). The CDR3 is 17 residues long. V lost 1 base to trimming and J lost 0 bases, with 16 bases between them. Germline V CDR1 and CDR2: SGHTA, FQGNSA. CDR3 protein: CASSLDFSGVNSYEQYF. CDR3 coding DNA: TGTGCCAGCAGCTTAGACTTCTCGGGAGTGAACTCCTACGAGCAGTACTTC.

The chain uses TRBV28 and TRBJ2-4; no clear D. Germline CDR1 MDHEN, CDR2 SYDVKM. The CDR3 runs 15 residues. V was trimmed by 5 bases and J by 0 bases, leaving 11 bases between them. CDR3 region: CASSTPILAKNIQYF. CDR3 coding DNA: TGTGCCAGCAGTACCCCGATACTAGCCAAAAACATTCAGTACTTC.

V gene TRBV14 combines with J gene TRBJ2-3; 7 bases fit TRBD1. CDR1 and CDR2 from the germline V gene are SGHDN and FVKESK. There are 15 residues in the CDR3. V trimming: 3 bases; J trimming: 5 bases; junction bases outside the gene matches: 8. The CDR3 protein is CASSQQTGQIDTQYF. In nucleotides, the CDR3 is TGTGCCAGCAGCCAGCAGACAGGGCAAATAGATACGCAGTATTTT. The variable domain in full, with the rest retrieved from reference TRBV14 and TRBJ2-3, is EAGVTQFPSHSVIEKGQTVTLRCDPISGHDNLYWYRRVMGKEIKFLLHFVKESKQDESGMPNNRFLAERTGGTYSTLKVQPAELEDSGVYFCASSQQTGQIDTQYFGPGTRLTVL.

The chain couples TRBV4-1 to TRBJ2-2; tentatively, D is TRBD2 (5 bases). V lost 4 bases and J lost 2, with 14 bases in between. Germline assignment: CDR1 MGHRA and CDR2 YSYEKL. The CDR3 loop spans 16 amino acids. The CDR3 loop is CASSPLAGSNTGELFF. CDR3 in DNA: TGCGCCAGCAGCCCTCTAGCCGGATCTAACACCGGGGAGCTGTTTTTT.

This chain joins TRBV4-3 and TRBJ1-1; possible D gene TRBD1, 5 bases. Germline assignment: CDR1 LGHNA and CDR2 YSLEER. The CDR3 covers 15 residues. V lost 3 bases, J lost 3 bases, and 14 bases lay in between. CDR3 amino acids: CASSQSGGWDTEAFF. The CDR3 DNA sequence: TGCGCCAGCAGCCAGTCGGGGGGATGGGACACTGAAGCTTTCTTT.

The J gene is TRBJ1-3, the V gene TRBV6-5; D ambiguous. This CDR3 contains 12 residues. Germline CDR1 is MNHEY and CDR2 is SVGAGI. Trimming took off 5 bases at V and 7 bases at J, with 9 bases between the two ends. The CDR3 nucleotides are TGTGCCAGCAGTCAGATTCTGAACACCATATATTTT. This codes for CASSQILNTIYF.

The chain carries TRBV5-4 and TRBJ1-1; D ambiguous. CDR1 and CDR2 from the germline V gene are SGHNT and YYREEE (reference sequence). This CDR3 region has 14 residues. Trimming removed 1 base from V and 3 bases from J, with 10 bases in between. In DNA, the CDR3 is TGTGCCAGCAGCTTGCCACGGGGAGACACTGAAGCTTTCTTT. It is translated as CASSLPRGDTEAFF.

The rearrangement uses TRBV6-5 and TRBJ2-7; D unclear. The germline V gene has CDR1 MNHEY and CDR2 SVGAGI. This CDR3 has 15 amino acids. Deletions cut 4 bases from V and 3 bases from J, with 16 bases between. CDR3: CASSFAGAKDYEQYF. The CDR3 DNA follows: TGTGCCAGCAGTTTCGCTGGTGCTAAAGACTACGAGCAGTACTTC.

J is TRBJ1-5 and V is TRBV30, with 8 bases lining up with TRBD1. V trimming: 1 base; J trimming: 2 bases; junction bases outside the gene matches: 1. In germline, CDR1 is GTSNPN, CDR2 SVGIG (reference sequence). The CDR3 loop spans 14 amino acids. CDR3 in DNA: TGTGCCTGGAGTGGGGGACAGGGCAATCAGCCCCAGCATTTT. Translation gives CAWSGGQGNQPQHF.

J is TRBJ1-1 and V is TRBV9; D is ambiguous. The germline gives CDR1 SGDLS, CDR2 YYNGEE. The CDR3 length is 15 residues. V gave up 3 bases and J gave up 8 bases, with 20 bases separating them. CDR3 nucleotides: TGTGCCAGCAGCGCTCAGGTGCATTCGGTTGGGGAAGCTTTCTTT. It codes for CASSAQVHSVGEAFF.

This chain uses TRBV2 with TRBJ1-5; TRBD1 might be the D (5 bases). The CDR3 is made up of 13 amino acids. Germline CDR1 is SNHLY and CDR2 is FYNNEI. The V end lost 9 bases, the J end lost 0 bases, and 9 bases lay between the germline ends. The DNA of the CDR3 is TGTGCCAGTAAGGACAATAGCAATCAGCCCCAGCATTTT. Translation: CASKDNSNQPQHF. The entire variable domain, with the rest obtained from reference TRBV2 and TRBJ1-5, is as follows: EPEVTQTPSHQVTQMGQEVILRCVPISNHLYFYWYRQILGQKVEFLVSFYNNEISEKSEIFDDQFSVERPDGSNFTLKIRSTKLEDSAMYFCASKDNSNQPQHFGDGTRLSIL.

This sequence joins TRBV7-2 and TRBJ1-3, with TRBD1 identical over 7 bases. Germline CDR1 and CDR2: SGHTA and FQGNSA. The CDR3 contains 16 residues. The ends lost 6 bases at V and 0 bases at J; junction bases unmatched: 8. CDR3 DNA: TGTGCCAGCAGTGGAGGACAGGCTTACTCTGGAAACACCATATATTTT. This codes for CASSGGQAYSGNTIYF.

This chain connects TRBV11-2 to TRBJ2-7; 9 bases are shared with TRBD2. The CDR3 sequence is 14 residues long. V shed 3 bases and J 4 bases; nucleotides not matched to a gene: 4. The germline V gene encodes CDR1 SGHAT and CDR2 FQNNGV. The CDR3 sequence is CASSFSGRGYEQYF. In DNA, the CDR3 is TGTGCCAGCAGCTTTAGCGGGAGAGGGTACGAGCAGTACTTC.

Here the CDR3 DNA reads TGTGCCTGGAGCCGGACTAGCGGATACAATGAGCAGTTCTTC. It encodes CAWSRTSGYNEQFF. The V call is TRBV30, the J call TRBJ2-1, with TRBD2 matching over 10 bases. Germline-derived CDR1 and CDR2 are GTSNPN and SVGIG (reference sequence). The CDR3 length is 14 residues. V shed 3 bases, J shed 4 bases, and the junction held 3 bases outside the gene matches.

V and J are TRBV28 and TRBJ2-5; TRBD2 matches 10 bases. Trimming took 3 bases from V and 5 from J; bases not matched to a gene: 3. The CDR3 sequence is 14 residues long. Germline lookup yields CDR1 MDHEN and CDR2 SYDVKM. The CDR3 DNA reads TGTGCCAGCAGTTTCAGCGGGAGGGTGGAGACCCAGTACTTC. Its protein is CASSFSGRVETQYF.

The chain employs TRBV5-1 and TRBJ2-3; a possible D gene is TRBD2 (6 bases). V lost 0 bases to trimming and J lost 2 bases, with 13 bases between them. The germline V gene encodes CDR1 SGHRS and CDR2 YFSETQ. The CDR3 extends over 16 amino acids. For the CDR3, the DNA is TGCGCCAGCAGCTTGGCGGAGACTAGGTACACAGATACGCAGTATTTT. This encodes CASSLAETRYTDTQYF.

V gene TRBV9 combines with J gene TRBJ1-2, with TRBD1 matching over 7 bases. CDR3 size: 14 residues. V gave up 3 bases and J gave up 7 bases; unmatched junction bases: 9. CDR1 and CDR2 from the germline V gene are SGDLS and YYNGEE. In nucleotides, the CDR3 is TGTGCCAGCAGCGAGGGGGCCCCGCGTGCTGGCTACACCTTC. It codes for CASSEGAPRAGYTF.